This T cell receptor beta chain was documented in a study of blood T cell repertoires in COVID-19. Remarks on this clone: The sample has other DNA sequences that encode this CDR3 too.

The CDR3 is 16 residues long. Germline CDR1 LGHDT, CDR2 YNNKEL (reference sequence). V shed 0 bases, J shed 6 bases, and the junction held 5 bases outside the gene matches. Sequencing was performed with immunoSEQ multiplex PCR; in TCRdb, only in-frame clones are kept and a portion is missing. This sample yields approximately 69,000 clones, of which approximately 84% are seen a single time; 10% to 15% belongs to the top ten. The TCR comes from a man in his fifties with COVID-19, enrolled during active disease. The J gene is TRBJ2-2, the V gene TRBV3-1 (or the pseudogene TRBV3-2); TRBD1 matches at 9 bases. Input material: peripheral blood. CDR3 protein: CASSQEGTGRAGELFF. DNA of the CDR3: TGTGCCAGCAGCCAAGAAGGGACAGGGAGGGCCGGGGAGCTGTTTTTT.